This T cell receptor beta chain was sequenced in a study of T cell responses to AZD1222 COVID-19 vaccine. Whole-study results and caveats: Reportedly, nearly half of unique spike TCRs recognized epitopes outside B.1.351/B.1.1.7 mutations. Donors, mostly white British, included more females; clonal diversity was possibly underestimated. Spike-specific TCR breadth and depth both grew after two AZD1222 doses. Repertoire sampling was restricted to post-peak T cell response timepoints.

From germline, CDR1 is MRHNA and CDR2 SNTAGT. The CDR3 consists of 13 residues. The V end lost 0 bases, the J end lost 9 bases, and 9 bases lay between the germline ends. A word on this clone: Its antigen is unidentified.

Using immunoSEQ multiplex PCR, the repertoire was profiled, and TCRdb retains in-frame clones only, with some absent. The sample contains about 180,000 clones, 85% to 90% of which appear only once. The rearrangement joins TRBV6-4 to TRBJ1-5, with D unclear. The specimen comprised peripheral blood, sampled on day 0 of AZD1222 vaccination. This receptor was taken from an adult in good health. The CDR3 sequence: CASSDSGPRPQHF. CDR3 sequence (DNA): TGTGCCAGCAGTGACTCAGGCCCGCGGCCCCAGCATTTT.